This TCR beta chain was obtained from a study of cytomegalovirus exposure and HLA in healthy donors. On this clone: Its antigen is not known.

The CDR3 consists of 15 residues. Germline V gene data show CDR1 as SEHNR and CDR2 as FQNEAQ (reference sequence). The V gene lost 1 base and the J gene lost 5 bases, with 12 bases spanning the gap. It was with 60 Vbeta and 13 Jbeta primers that the PCR ran. The protocol was immunoSEQ multiplex PCR, while the TCRdb copy is restricted to in-frame clones and leaves out a portion. The profile shows some 150,000 clones, about four fifths of them singletons. Regarding the study as a whole: Researchers reportedly found TCR beta sequences accurately predicted most subjects' HLA-A and HLA-B alleles. TCR beta V segments were, for the most part, productive about 87% or about 30% of the time in an earlier analysis.

Material: PBMCs. The receptor was derived from a man aged 25 to 45 in good health and CMV-seropositive. The chain combines TRBV7-9 with TRBJ2-1; D not resolved. As DNA, the CDR3 is TGTGCCAGCAGCTTAGTCAACTCCTTCCACAATGAGCAGTTCTTC. Amino acids: CASSLVNSFHNEQFF.